This entry is about one T cell receptor beta chain. Its target is unknown. The data stem from a study of cytomegalovirus exposure and HLA in healthy donors. The study, taken as a whole, reports: HLA-A and HLA-B allele assignments for most subjects were reportedly predicted accurately using TCR beta sequences.

PCR used 60 Vbeta primers and 13 Jbeta primers. The repertoire was sequenced with immunoSEQ multiplex PCR; TCRdb's copy has only in-frame clones and lacks some. Here the sample spans 190,000 or so clones, 75% to 90% being singletons. The CDR3 has 14 amino acids. Germline lookup yields CDR1 SGHAT and CDR2 FQNNGV. Germline trimming cut 5 bases from V and 5 bases from J; bases unmatched to any gene: 8. This sequence was found in a woman aged 45-65 years in good health and CMV-seropositive. Sequencing was performed on PBMCs. This chain links TRBV11-2 with TRBJ2-5, with 7 bases lining up with TRBD1. The CDR3 region is CASSRQGTRETQYF. The CDR3 DNA is TGTGCCAGCAGCAGACAGGGAACCCGGGAGACCCAGTACTTC.